The present T cell receptor beta chain was sequenced within a study of T cell changes during pregnancy in multiple sclerosis. This clone was found a few times. Sequencing used immunoSEQ multiplex PCR; TCRdb keeps in-frame clones, though not all of them. The sample carries about 41,000 clones, 80% to 90% recorded once. The CDR3 is 18 residues long. V trimming: 0 bases; J trimming: 4 bases; junction bases outside the gene matches: 11. Germline loops: CDR1 LGHNA, CDR2 YSLEER. This material consisted of CD4+ T cells from peripheral blood mononuclear cells, taken in the first trimester of pregnancy. The receptor was derived from a female donor with multiple sclerosis, enrolled in a pregnancy study. This rearrangement joins TRBV4-3 to TRBJ2-1, with TRBD2 matching over 8 bases. CDR3: CASSQEVLRLARYNEQFF. DNA of the CDR3: TGCGCCAGCAGCCAAGAAGTCTTAAGACTAGCGCGATACAATGAGCAGTTCTTC.